The 29 T cell receptor beta chains reported below all come from one sample, sequenced in a study of blood T cell repertoires in COVID-19. Here immunoSEQ multiplex PCR was the method, and the copy in TCRdb shows in-frame clones only, minus some. The sample lists about 300,000 clones, about nine tenths occurring once. The sample was peripheral blood. The source is a woman aged 25 to 39 with COVID-19, enrolled during active disease.

This sequence joins TRBV4-2 and TRBJ1-5; possible D gene TRBD1, 6 bases. The ends were cut back, 1 base at V and 6 bases at J, with 16 bases in the middle. Germline-derived CDR1 and CDR2 are LGHNA and YNFKEQ. The CDR3 loop spans 16 amino acids. CDR3 protein: CASSQAPTRGSQPQHF. CDR3 DNA sequence: TGTGCCAGCAGCCAAGCCCCTACAAGGGGGAGTCAGCCCCAGCATTTT.

This chain uses TRBV18 with TRBJ2-7; D unresolved. This CDR3 comprises 15 residues. Germline CDR1 and CDR2: KGHSH and LQKENI. V was cut by 1 base and J by 3 bases, with 13 bases left in between. The DNA for the CDR3 is TGTGCCAGCTCACCACTTTTCGGAGTTTACTACGAGCAGTACGTC. Amino acids: CASSPLFGVYYEQYV.

This clone was observed a single time. This rearrangement joins TRBV2 to TRBJ1-1; 8 bases match TRBD1. From germline, CDR1 is SNHLY and CDR2 FYNNEI. The CDR3 totals 13 residues. Trimming at V came to 3 bases and at J to 6 bases, leaving 3 bases not matched to a gene. Here the CDR3 DNA reads TGTGCCAGCAGTGAGGACAGGGAGTCTGAAGCTTTCTTT. Protein product: CASSEDRESEAFF.

For the CDR3, the DNA is TGTGCCAGCTCACCAAAGCCGGGACAGAAGCGCGCTGATACGCAGTATTTT. Translated, it gives CASSPKPGQKRADTQYF. This chain joins TRBV18 and TRBJ2-3, with 7 bases lining up with TRBD1. This CDR3 contains 17 residues. Germline V lookup: CDR1 KGHSH, CDR2 LQKENI. The junction had 14 bases not matched to a gene; V was cut back by 2 bases and J by 6 bases. Variable domain in full (rest from reference TRBV18 and TRBJ2-3): NAGVMQNPRHLVRRRGQEARLRCSPMKGHSHVYWYRQLPEEGLKFMVYLQKENIIDESGMPKERFSAEFPKEGPSILRIQQVVRGDSAAYFCASSPKPGQKRADTQYFGPGTRLTVL.

The gene calls are TRBV7-2 and TRBJ1-3; 10 bases are a match to TRBD1. CDR3 length: 15 amino acids. V dropped 5 bases and J dropped 0; count of bases not matched to a gene: 1. Germline lookup yields CDR1 SGHTA and CDR2 FQGNSA. Written as DNA, the CDR3 is TGTGCCAGCAGCCGGACAGGGGGCTCTGGAAACACCATATATTTT. Protein: CASSRTGGSGNTIYF.

The chain employs TRBV7-2 and TRBJ1-2, with TRBD1 matching 10 bases. Germline V gene sequence: CDR1 SGHTA, CDR2 FQGNSA. The ends lost 8 bases at V and 2 bases at J; junction bases unmatched: 2. CDR3 length equals 13 residues. CDR3 in amino acids: CASGGQGNYGYTF. For the CDR3, the DNA is TGTGCCAGCGGGGGACAGGGGAACTATGGCTACACCTTC.

This chain uses TRBV12-5 with TRBJ2-1; D is unclear. In germline, CDR1 is LGHNT, CDR2 FRNRAP. V lost 6 bases to trimming and J lost 7 bases, with 4 bases between them. The CDR3 totals 10 residues. In DNA form, the CDR3 reads TGTGCTAGTGGGGAGAATGAGCAGTTCTTC. Translation gives CASGENEQFF. Using reference TRBV12-5 and TRBJ2-1 for the parts outside the CDR3, the full variable domain is DARVTQTPRHKVTEMGQEVTMRCQPILGHNTVFWYRQTMMQGLELLAYFRNRAPLDDSGMPKDRFSAEMPDATLATLKIQPSEPRDSAVYFCASGENEQFFGPGTRLTVL.

The chain couples TRBV4-3 to TRBJ1-2; a possible D gene is TRBD1 (5 bases). CDR3 length equals 16 residues. V gave up 1 base and J gave up 4 bases, with 16 bases separating them. The germline gives CDR1 LGHNA, CDR2 YSLEER. The CDR3 is CASSQVGQGRPYGYTF. CDR3 coding DNA: TGCGCCAGCAGCCAAGTAGGCCAGGGCCGACCCTATGGCTACACCTTC.

The chain couples TRBV7-2 to TRBJ1-4, with TRBD1 matching 8 bases. This CDR3 region has 13 residues. Germline CDR1 and CDR2: SGHTA and FQGNSA. With 4 bases clipped from V and 8 bases from J, the junction kept 3 bases outside the gene matches. The CDR3 is CASSSAGGEKLFF. The CDR3 DNA sequence: TGTGCCAGCAGCTCCGCAGGGGGCGAAAAACTGTTTTTT.

V is TRBV6-6 and J is TRBJ1-1, with 8 bases aligning to TRBD1. After removal of 2 bases from V and 5 bases from J, the junction contained 4 bases not matched to a gene. This CDR3 is 14 amino acids long. Germline CDR1 reads MNHNY; CDR2 reads SVGAGI (reference sequence). The CDR3 DNA follows: TGTGCCAGCAGTTACGGTCAGGGGGCAACTGAAGCTTTCTTT. Protein sequence: CASSYGQGATEAFF.

This clone appeared many times. The rearrangement joins TRBV9 to TRBJ1-2, with D perhaps TRBD1 (5 bases). The V and J ends lost 3 bases and 8 bases respectively, with 14 bases between them. Germline values: CDR1 SGDLS, CDR2 YYNGEE. The CDR3 spans 13 residues. The CDR3 reads CASSGGGVRGYTF. Here the CDR3 DNA reads TGTGCCAGCAGCGGTGGGGGGGTACGAGGCTACACCTTC.

This chain uses TRBV19 with TRBJ2-6; 9 bases are a match to TRBD1. The CDR3 runs 16 residues. Germline CDR1 reads LNHDA; CDR2 reads SQIVND (reference sequence). V lost 6 bases and J lost 1; bases outside the gene matches: 4. This CDR3 is CASRQGATSGANVLTF. CDR3 DNA sequence: TGTGCCAGTAGACAGGGGGCTACGTCTGGGGCCAACGTCCTGACTTTC.

The genes are TRBV9 and TRBJ2-2; D is unclear. Between the trimmed V and J ends, which lost 0 bases and 4 bases, there was a span of 10 bases. The CDR3 totals 15 residues. The germline CDR1 and CDR2 sequences are SGDLS and YYNGEE. CDR3 nucleotides: TGTGCCAGCAGCGTAGTGGCTTCCCTCACCGGGGAGCTGTTTTTT. This translates into CASSVVASLTGELFF.

This rearrangement joins TRBV6-6 to TRBJ1-5; D gene unclear. In germline, CDR1 is MNHNY, CDR2 SVGAGI (reference sequence). The CDR3 is made up of 15 amino acids. The V gene lost 3 bases and the J gene lost 2 bases, with 11 bases spanning the gap. The CDR3 nucleotides read TGTGCCAGCAGTTATGAGTCGGTGGGCAATCAGCCCCAGCATTTT. The encoded protein is CASSYESVGNQPQHF.

This chain uses TRBV2 with TRBJ1-3; perhaps TRBD1 as D (5 bases). The CDR3 has 13 amino acids. Germline loops: CDR1 SNHLY, CDR2 FYNNEI. Trimming removed 1 base from V and 9 bases from J, with 10 bases in between. The CDR3 nucleotides are TGTGCCAGCAGTGAAGGGACCGGGGGCACCATATATTTT. Translation: CASSEGTGGTIYF.

The chain combines TRBV5-1 with TRBJ1-1; D might be TRBD1 (5 bases). CDR3 length: 15 residues. Trimming removed 4 bases from V and 0 bases from J, with 13 bases in between. Germline V CDR1 and CDR2: SGHRS, YFSETQ. The CDR3 reads CASSPTGTVNTEAFF. DNA for the CDR3: TGCGCCAGCAGCCCGACCGGGACTGTGAACACTGAAGCTTTCTTT.

V is TRBV5-1 and J is TRBJ1-3; no clear D gene. The germline V and J ends were trimmed by 2 bases and 4 bases, with 16 bases remaining between them. The CDR3 runs to 16 residues. Germline CDR1 SGHRS, CDR2 YFSETQ. The CDR3 nucleotides are TGCGCCAGCAGCTTTGCGGGTCTCGGATTCGGAAACACCATATATTTT. Translation gives CASSFAGLGFGNTIYF.

The CDR3 DNA is TGTGCCAGTAGACCTCAGGGGAGCAATCAGCCCCAGCATTTT. Residues: CASRPQGSNQPQHF. The V gene is TRBV19, the J gene TRBJ1-5; weak D call: TRBD1 (6 bases). The CDR3 runs to 14 residues. Trimming took off 6 bases at V and 1 base at J, with 10 bases between the two ends. CDR1 and CDR2 (germline): LNHDA, SQIVND (reference sequence).

About this clone itself: Other DNA sequences in the sample encode the same CDR3. The chain combines TRBV24-1 with TRBJ1-5; 9 nucleotides agree with TRBD1. This CDR3 region has 15 residues. V dropped 4 bases and J dropped 4; count of bases not matched to a gene: 4. The germline gives CDR1 KGHDR, CDR2 SFDVKD. CDR3 residues: CATSDPGQGNQPQHF. Here the CDR3 DNA reads TGTGCCACCAGTGACCCTGGACAGGGGAATCAGCCCCAGCATTTT.

This clone was seen a single time. J is TRBJ1-2 and V is TRBV6-2 or TRBV6-3, with D tentatively TRBD1 (5 bases). The CDR3 totals 14 residues. Trimming cost V 2 bases and J 3 bases, with 10 bases left between them. Per germline, CDR1 MNHEY and CDR2 SVGEGT. In DNA form, the CDR3 reads TGTGCCAGCAGTTACGGGAGGGACGACTATGGCTACACCTTC. Protein sequence: CASSYGRDDYGYTF.

The rearrangement links TRBV18 to TRBJ2-7, with D uncertain. The germline gives CDR1 KGHSH, CDR2 LQKENI. The CDR3 length is 16 residues. The ends were cut back, 3 bases at V and 1 base at J, with 16 bases in the middle. CDR3: CASSPQAVHLSYEQYF. DNA for the CDR3: TGTGCCAGCTCACCTCAGGCCGTCCACTTATCCTACGAGCAGTACTTC.

The CDR3 here is CASSVSGADYGYTF. CDR3 DNA: TGTGCCAGCAGCGTATCAGGGGCGGACTATGGCTACACCTTC. This sequence joins TRBV9 and TRBJ1-2; D may be TRBD1 (6 bases). CDR3 length: 14 amino acids. Germline CDR1 SGDLS, CDR2 YYNGEE. Trimming shortened V by 1 base and J by 3 bases, and 10 bases separated the two germline ends.

The table lists this clone with a few counts. For the CDR3, the DNA is TGCGCCAGCAGCTTGTTTAGCGGCTCCTACGAGCAGTACTTC. Translation gives CASSLFSGSYEQYF. This rearrangement joins TRBV5-1 to TRBJ2-7; possible D gene TRBD2, 6 bases. The V and J ends lost 1 base and 0 bases respectively, with 8 bases between them. Germline loops: CDR1 SGHRS, CDR2 YFSETQ. The CDR3 is 14 amino acids.

The J gene is TRBJ1-1, the V gene TRBV3-1 (or the pseudogene TRBV3-2), with D unresolved. The CDR3 totals 12 residues. CDR1 is LGHDT and CDR2 is YNNKEL in the germline V gene (reference sequence). Trimming removed 3 bases from V and 5 bases from J, with 7 bases in between. The CDR3 nucleotides read TGTGCCAGCAGCCACCCGGGAACTGAAGCTTTCTTT. It codes for CASSHPGTEAFF.

The genes are TRBV7-2 and TRBJ2-7; 12 bases fit TRBD2. The CDR3 sequence is 14 residues long. J was trimmed by 4 bases and V by 2 bases; bases with no gene match: 0. Germline CDR1 reads SGHTA; CDR2 reads FQGNSA. For the CDR3, the DNA is TGTGCCAGCAGCTTAACTAGCGGGGGGTACGAGCAGTACGTC. Its translation is CASSLTSGGYEQYV.

The chain is built from TRBV6-5 and TRBJ2-3, with 10 bases aligning to TRBD2. The junction had 2 bases not matched to a gene; V was cut back by 0 bases and J by 2 bases. The CDR3 has 16 amino acids. Germline V gene lookup returns CDR1 MNHEY and CDR2 SVGAGI. CDR3 nucleotide sequence: TGTGCCAGCAGTTACTCCCTAGCGGGGGCCACAGATACGCAGTATTTT. It yields the protein CASSYSLAGATDTQYF.

The chain has TRBV24-1 and TRBJ1-2, with a weak D call TRBD1 (6 bases). Trimming cost V 5 bases and J 0 bases, with 9 bases left between them. This CDR3 contains 14 residues. Germline V gene data show CDR1 as KGHDR and CDR2 as SFDVKD. This CDR3 reads CATSARTANYGYTF. For the CDR3, the DNA is TGTGCCACCAGTGCCCGGACAGCTAACTATGGCTACACCTTC.

The rearrangement joins TRBV9 to TRBJ1-1; D not resolved. V gave up 4 bases and J gave up 1 base, with 14 bases separating them. Germline CDR1 is SGDLS and CDR2 is YYNGEE. The CDR3 runs 15 residues. The CDR3, as DNA: TGTGCCAGCAGCCCAGGCGGGCATGCGAACACTGAAGCTTTCTTT. This sequence encodes CASSPGGHANTEAFF.

The rearrangement joins TRBV9 to TRBJ2-1; 11 nucleotides match TRBD1. The CDR3 is 16 residues long. Germline values: CDR1 SGDLS, CDR2 YYNGEE. Trimming at V came to 3 bases and at J to 6 bases, leaving 8 bases not matched to a gene. The CDR3 spells CASSGLGTGGFNEQFF. For the CDR3, the DNA is TGTGCCAGCAGCGGCCTCGGGACAGGGGGTTTCAATGAGCAGTTCTTC.